Below, 28 T cell receptor beta chains from the same sample are listed, as sequenced in a study of cytomegalovirus exposure and HLA in healthy donors. Use of 60 Vbeta and 13 Jbeta primers characterized the PCR. Assay used: immunoSEQ multiplex PCR; TCRdb lists only in-frame clones, some missing. The repertoire holds under 250,000 clones, around 86% seen once, with 10% to 13% in the top ten. Material: PBMCs. The source of these receptors is a woman aged 45-59 years in good health and CMV-seropositive.

This CDR3 reads CATSGGQGAPETQYF. The CDR3 nucleotides are TGTGCCACCAGCGGGGGACAGGGGGCTCCGGAGACCCAGTACTTC. The J gene is TRBJ2-5, the V gene TRBV15; TRBD1 matches at 12 bases. This CDR3 spans 15 amino acids. J was trimmed by 5 bases and V by 5 bases; bases with no gene match: 6. Germline lookup yields CDR1 LNHNV and CDR2 YYDKDF (reference sequence).

V is TRBV5-1 and J is TRBJ2-2; 9 bases are a match to TRBD1. CDR3 size: 17 residues. With 0 bases clipped from V and 1 base from J, the junction kept 4 bases outside the gene matches. Per the germline V gene, CDR1 is SGHRS and CDR2 is YFSETQ. The CDR3, as DNA: TGCGCCAGCAGCTTGGAAGGGACAGGGATGAACACCGGGGAGCTGTTTTTT. It is translated as CASSLEGTGMNTGELFF.

The rearrangement links TRBV19 to TRBJ2-3, with 7 positions matching TRBD2. This CDR3 is built from 15 residues. The V segment lost 3 bases and the J segment 0 bases; nucleotides outside the gene matches: 3. Germline loops: CDR1 LNHDA, CDR2 SQIVND (reference sequence). CDR3 coding DNA: TGTGCCAGTAGTATTTTCGGGGGGAGCACAGATACGCAGTATTTT. This sequence encodes CASSIFGGSTDTQYF.

J is TRBJ2-5 and V is TRBV14; D may be TRBD1 (5 bases). The closer fit of TRBJ2-7 to the DNA end suggests the J call may be wrong. This CDR3 has 15 amino acids. CDR1 and CDR2 from the germline V gene are SGHDN and FVKESK. The CDR3 here is CASSHFRQSVYEQYF. The CDR3 nucleotides read TGTGCCAGCAGCCACTTTCGACAGTCGGTCTACGAGCAGTACTTC.

This clone has more than one count but fewer than ten. The rearrangement links TRBV18 to TRBJ2-7; TRBD1 might be the D (5 bases). The V gene lost 3 bases and the J gene lost 3 bases, with 30 bases spanning the gap. The CDR3 totals 20 residues. The V gene's germline CDR1 is KGHSH and CDR2 LQKENI. The CDR3 sequence: CASSPRRTGARIRQYYEQYF. As DNA, the CDR3 is TGTGCCAGCTCACCTCGGCGAACCGGAGCCCGCATCCGACAGTACTACGAGCAGTACTTC.

This chain joins TRBV6-5 and TRBJ1-6; D is perhaps TRBD1 (6 bases). Trimming took 2 bases from V and 9 from J, leaving 8 bases between them. The CDR3 consists of 13 residues. Germline lookup yields CDR1 MNHEY and CDR2 SVGAGI. The CDR3 sequence: CASSYEQGSPLHF. The CDR3 bases are TGTGCCAGCAGTTACGAACAGGGTTCACCCCTCCACTTT.

The V gene is TRBV5-6, the J gene TRBJ2-7; D is possibly TRBD1 (5 bases). The CDR3 is 13 residues long. Trimming cost V 2 bases and J 3 bases, with 9 bases left between them. The germline gives CDR1 SGHDT, CDR2 YYEEEE. CDR3 DNA: TGTGCCAGCAGCTTCCGCCAGGGCTACGAGCAGTACTTC. It yields the protein CASSFRQGYEQYF.

In its sample, this clone was seen a few times. The V gene is TRBV7-7, the J gene TRBJ1-4; D is uncertain. With 5 bases removed from V and 4 bases from J, the gap between germline ends came to 14 bases. Looked up from germline, CDR1 is SSHAT and CDR2 is FNYEAQ (reference sequence). The CDR3 covers 15 residues. The chain's CDR3 is CASSPRHGHNEKLFF. In nucleotides, the CDR3 is TGTGCCAGCAGCCCCAGACACGGCCATAATGAAAAACTGTTTTTT.

V usage is TRBV12-5 and J usage is TRBJ1-2; 9 positions agree with TRBD1. Germline V gene sequence: CDR1 LGHNT, CDR2 FRNRAP. This CDR3 region has 15 residues. J gave up 4 bases and V 3 bases, and 6 bases lay outside the gene matches. In nucleotides, the CDR3 is TGTGCTAGTGGTTTCAGGTCGGGACAGGGCTATGGCTACACCTTC. Protein sequence: CASGFRSGQGYGYTF. The full variable domain, completed using reference TRBV12-5 and TRBJ1-2, is DARVTQTPRHKVTEMGQEVTMRCQPILGHNTVFWYRQTMMQGLELLAYFRNRAPLDDSGMPKDRFSAEMPDATLATLKIQPSEPRDSAVYFCASGFRSGQGYGYTFGSGTRLTVV.

The chain couples TRBV19 to TRBJ1-5; a weak D match, TRBD1 (6 bases). The CDR3 spans 14 residues. V was shortened by 3 bases and J by 6 bases, with 12 bases between the two germline ends. The germline V gene encodes CDR1 LNHDA and CDR2 SQIVND (reference sequence). CDR3 sequence: CASSISGASQPQHF. DNA for the CDR3: TGTGCCAGTAGTATCTCAGGGGCTAGTCAGCCCCAGCATTTT.

J is TRBJ2-7 and V is TRBV7-2; 7 bases are shared with TRBD1. V lost 3 bases to trimming and J lost 3 bases; unmatched junction nucleotides: 2. Germline V gene sequence: CDR1 SGHTA, CDR2 FQGNSA. The CDR3 runs to 13 residues. The CDR3 reads CASSLQGDYEQYF. CDR3 nucleotide sequence: TGTGCCAGCAGCTTGCAGGGGGACTACGAGCAGTACTTC. The entire variable domain, with the rest obtained from reference TRBV7-2 and TRBJ2-7, is as follows: GAGVSQSPSNKVTEKGKDVELRCDPISGHTALYWYRQSLGQGLEFLIYFQGNSAPDKSGLPSDRFSAERTGGSVSTLTIQRTQQEDSAVYLCASSLQGDYEQYFGPGTRLTVT.

This chain links TRBV11-2 with TRBJ2-3; perhaps TRBD1 as D (5 bases). Deletions cut 1 base from V and 3 bases from J, with 8 bases between. CDR1 is SGHAT and CDR2 is FQNNGV in the germline V gene. The CDR3 contains 14 residues. The CDR3 DNA sequence: TGTGCCAGCAGCTTAGTTGGGGCAACAGATACGCAGTATTTT. It specifies CASSLVGATDTQYF.

The chain joins TRBV18 to TRBJ1-5; D is unresolved. The V end was cut by 1 base, the J end by 9 bases, with 16 bases between. The CDR3 covers 15 residues. The germline CDR1 and CDR2 sequences are KGHSH and LQKENI. CDR3 bases: TGTGCCAGCTCACCACGATTGGACTCGGAAGGGCCCCAGCATTTT. It encodes CASSPRLDSEGPQHF.

The chain carries TRBV6-9 and TRBJ1-2; D is unresolved. Between the trimmed V and J ends, which lost 3 bases and 1 base, there was a span of 15 bases. This CDR3 spans 16 amino acids. Germline V lookup: CDR1 MNHGY, CDR2 SVAAGI. CDR3 in amino acids: CASSYRSRALNYGYTF. DNA of the CDR3: TGTGCCAGCAGTTACAGGTCCCGCGCCCTTAACTATGGCTACACCTTC.

The genes are TRBV19 and TRBJ2-5; 7 nucleotides align to TRBD1. Germline lookup yields CDR1 LNHDA and CDR2 SQIVND (reference sequence). With 1 base clipped from V and 4 bases from J, the junction kept 6 bases outside the gene matches. The CDR3 loop spans 15 amino acids. In nucleotides, the CDR3 is TGTGCCAGTAGTATAGCGACAGGGAGAGGAGAGACCCAGTACTTC. This translates into CASSIATGRGETQYF. The whole variable domain, remainder taken from reference TRBV19 and TRBJ2-5, is DGGITQSPKYLFRKEGQNVTLSCEQNLNHDAMYWYRQDPGQGLRLIYYSQIVNDFQKGDIAEGYSVSREKKESFPLTVTSAQKNPTAFYLCASSIATGRGETQYFGPGTRLLVL.

The V gene is TRBV30, the J gene TRBJ1-2, with D possibly TRBD1 on 5 matching bases. The germline V gene has CDR1 GTSNPN and CDR2 SVGIG (reference sequence). Trimming pared 5 bases from V and 6 bases from J, leaving 16 bases between. The CDR3 runs to 13 residues. In nucleotides, the CDR3 is TGTGCCTGGTCAATGGGGGGAACCCATGGCTACACCTTC. Translation gives CAWSMGGTHGYTF.

The J gene is TRBJ1-1, the V gene TRBV7-3; 10 bases align to TRBD1. The V gene end was trimmed by 5 bases and the J gene end by 8 bases; junction bases not matched to a gene: 17. This CDR3 is 17 amino acids long. Germline V gene data show CDR1 as SGHTA and CDR2 as FQGTGA. CDR3 nucleotides: TGTGCCAGCAGCCCTGCCGGGACAGGGGTCCCTATTCGGGAAGCTTTCTTT. It yields the protein CASSPAGTGVPIREAFF.

The rearrangement joins TRBV19 to TRBJ1-1, with 9 bases aligning to TRBD1. Germline-derived CDR1 and CDR2 are LNHDA and SQIVND (reference sequence). The J segment lost 4 bases and the V segment lost 5 bases, leaving 8 bases of the junction unmatched. This CDR3 has 15 amino acids. The CDR3 here is CASSVTGQGGTEAFF. In nucleotides, the CDR3 is TGTGCCAGTAGTGTAACGGGACAGGGTGGCACTGAAGCTTTCTTT.

The chain uses TRBV7-2 and TRBJ1-1; TRBD1 matches 8 bases. With 1 base clipped from V and 1 base from J, the junction kept 5 bases outside the gene matches. The germline gives CDR1 SGHTA, CDR2 FQGNSA. The CDR3 runs 16 residues. The CDR3 reads CASSLVPGTGNTEAFF. The CDR3 DNA sequence: TGTGCCAGCAGCTTAGTCCCTGGGACAGGGAACACTGAAGCTTTCTTT.

This clone was picked up a small number of times. This rearrangement joins TRBV11-2 to TRBJ1-1, with D possibly TRBD1 on 5 matching bases. V lost 5 bases, J lost 4 bases, and 11 bases lay in between. The CDR3 has 13 residues. Germline V CDR1 and CDR2: SGHAT, FQNNGV. DNA for the CDR3: TGTGCCAGCAGCACGCGAGACAGCACTGAAGCTTTCTTT. Protein: CASSTRDSTEAFF. The variable domain in full, completed from reference TRBV11-2 and TRBJ1-1, reads EAGVAQSPRYKIIEKRQSVAFWCNPISGHATLYWYQQILGQGPKLLIQFQNNGVVDDSQLPKDRFSAERLKGVDSTLKIQPAKLEDSAVYLCASSTRDSTEAFFGQGTRLTVV.

V usage is TRBV27 and J usage is TRBJ2-6, with TRBD2 as a possible D gene (6 bases). The germline V gene has CDR1 MNHEY and CDR2 SMNVEV (reference sequence). V was shortened by 4 bases and J by 2 bases, with 15 bases between the two germline ends. The CDR3 consists of 17 residues. The CDR3 coding sequence is TGTGCCAGCAGTTCCCCCTGGGGGGTTGCTGGGGCCAACGTCCTGACTTTC. It codes for CASSSPWGVAGANVLTF.

The rearrangement links TRBV7-3 to TRBJ2-3, with D maybe TRBD1 (6 bases). V was pared by 5 bases and J by 6 bases, with 15 bases between. Per the germline V gene, CDR1 is SGHTA and CDR2 is FQGTGA. The CDR3 consists of 14 residues. The CDR3 DNA reads as TGTGCCAGCAGCCCCGGACAGTTGGAGGATACGCAGTATTTT. It yields the protein CASSPGQLEDTQYF. The complete variable domain, with remaining parts taken from reference TRBV7-3 and TRBJ2-3, reads GAGVSQTPSNKVTEKGKYVELRCDPISGHTALYWYRQSLGQGPEFLIYFQGTGAADDSGLPNDRFFAVRPEGSVSTLKIQRTERGDSAVYLCASSPGQLEDTQYFGPGTRLTVL.

The chain recombines TRBV18 with TRBJ1-3; 7 bases align to TRBD1. The ends lost 3 bases at V and 0 bases at J; junction bases unmatched: 17. CDR3 length equals 20 residues. CDR1 and CDR2 (germline): KGHSH, LQKENI. This CDR3 reads CASSPYSGTASLHSGNTIYF. CDR3 bases: TGTGCCAGCTCACCGTATTCCGGGACAGCCTCGCTTCACTCTGGAAACACCATATATTTT.

This clone turned up a few times. Here the CDR3 reads CATSRSGTMNEKLFF. CDR3 nucleotides: TGTGCCACCAGCAGATCCGGGACAATGAATGAAAAACTGTTTTTT. The chain has TRBV15 and TRBJ1-4, with D possibly TRBD1 on 6 matching bases. CDR3 size: 15 residues. The V end was cut by 2 bases, the J end by 5 bases, with 12 bases between. Germline assignment: CDR1 LNHNV and CDR2 YYDKDF (reference sequence).

The chain combines TRBV7-2 with TRBJ2-3, with D perhaps TRBD1 (5 bases). Trimming cost V 5 bases and J 4 bases, with 16 bases left between them. This CDR3 is 15 amino acids long. CDR1 is SGHTA and CDR2 is FQGNSA in the germline V gene. The CDR3 loop is CASSPTRGRSDTQYF. DNA for the CDR3: TGTGCCAGCAGCCCCACAAGGGGCCGGTCAGATACGCAGTATTTT.

The chain has TRBV28 and TRBJ2-7; maybe TRBD1 (5 bases). CDR3 length: 12 amino acids. Between the trimmed V and J ends, which lost 5 bases and 1 base, there was a span of 6 bases. Germline V gives CDR1 MDHEN, CDR2 SYDVKM. The CDR3 loop is CASSTGSYEQYF. CDR3 nucleotides: TGTGCCAGCAGTACAGGATCCTACGAGCAGTACTTC.

This clone was observed once. This chain joins TRBV4-3 and TRBJ1-4; D might be TRBD1 (6 bases). This CDR3 has 16 amino acids. Germline CDR1 LGHNA, CDR2 YSLEER. The V gene lost 4 bases and the J gene lost 6 bases, with 18 bases spanning the gap. CDR3 in amino acids: CASSPRMGGRDEKLFF. The CDR3 DNA follows: TGCGCCAGCAGCCCCCGCATGGGGGGGCGAGATGAAAAACTGTTTTTT.

The sample holds one count of this clone. This chain joins TRBV19 and TRBJ1-2; 9 bases match TRBD1. Germline CDR1 reads LNHDA; CDR2 reads SQIVND (reference sequence). The J segment lost 6 bases and the V segment lost 7 bases, leaving 15 bases of the junction unmatched. This CDR3 has 16 amino acids. The CDR3 here is CASTEAQGAMRNGYTF. DNA of the CDR3: TGTGCCAGTACAGAAGCACAGGGGGCTATGAGAAATGGCTACACCTTC.